A single sample is the source of the 18 T cell receptor beta chains below, sequenced in a study of cytomegalovirus exposure and HLA in healthy donors. It was with 60 Vbeta and 13 Jbeta primers that the PCR ran. Using immunoSEQ multiplex PCR, the repertoire was profiled, and TCRdb retains in-frame clones only, with some absent. The profile covers about 120,000 clones, with roughly 76% appearing a single time and 15% to 20% taken by the ten largest. Sequencing was carried out using PBMCs. Source of these receptors: a man aged 50 to 60 in good health and CMV-seropositive.

The CDR3 reads CAIEVPKLDTEAFF. CDR3 in DNA: TGTGCCATCGAGGTTCCAAAACTAGACACTGAAGCTTTCTTT. The chain employs TRBV6-1 and TRBJ1-1; D not resolved. Per the germline V gene, CDR1 is MNHNS and CDR2 is SASEGT. V lost 10 bases and J lost 3, with 18 bases in between. CDR3 length: 14 residues.

There are a few counts of this clone. The V call is TRBV7-2, the J call TRBJ2-4; TRBD1 aligns across 12 bases. V trimming: 2 bases; J trimming: 6 bases; junction bases outside the gene matches: 5. CDR1 and CDR2 from the germline V gene are SGHTA and FQGNSA. CDR3 length equals 16 residues. In DNA form, the CDR3 reads TGTGCCAGCAGCTTACCGGGACAGGGGGCAAGAAACATTCAGTACTTC. As protein: CASSLPGQGARNIQYF. The full variable domain, its missing parts supplied by reference TRBV7-2 and TRBJ2-4, is GAGVSQSPSNKVTEKGKDVELRCDPISGHTALYWYRQSLGQGLEFLIYFQGNSAPDKSGLPSDRFSAERTGGSVSTLTIQRTQQEDSAVYLCASSLPGQGARNIQYFGAGTRLSVL.

This clone showed up just once. The junction shows a germline mismatch at one end, possibly a read error. This chain uses TRBV19 with TRBJ2-4; 14 bases map to TRBD2. Per germline, CDR1 LNHDA and CDR2 SQIVND (reference sequence). This CDR3 spans 14 amino acids. The CDR3 is CASSFGLAGGGRRF. The CDR3 DNA follows: TGTGCCAGTAGTTTCGGACTAGCGGGAGGAGGGCGTCGTTTC.

CDR3 in amino acids: CASSPQRDYEQYF. In nucleotides, the CDR3 is TGTGCCAGCAGCCCGCAACGGGACTACGAGCAGTACTTC. J is TRBJ2-7 and V is TRBV5-5; perhaps TRBD2 as D (5 bases). Trimming cost V 4 bases and J 3 bases, with 11 bases left between them. This CDR3 spans 13 amino acids. Germline CDR1 SGHKS, CDR2 YYEKEE (reference sequence).

The genes are TRBV18 and TRBJ2-5; the match to TRBD2 covers 12 bases. TRBJ2-7 matches the DNA end more closely, so the J call is doubtful. The CDR3 runs to 15 residues. In germline, CDR1 is KGHSH, CDR2 LQKENI. The chain's CDR3 is CASSQTSGGSYEQYF. The CDR3 bases are TGTGCCAGCTCACAGACTAGCGGGGGTTCCTACGAGCAGTACTTC.

The V and J genes are TRBV13 and TRBJ1-1, with 11 bases identical to TRBD1. Germline V gene sequence: CDR1 PRHDT, CDR2 FYEKMQ (reference sequence). The CDR3 loop spans 16 amino acids. V lost 2 bases, J lost 7 bases, and 9 bases stayed unmatched. The CDR3 nucleotides read TGTGCCAGCAGCTTAATTGGACAGGGGGCTTTGGGTGAAGCTTTCTTT. Translating gives CASSLIGQGALGEAFF.

The genes are TRBV14 and TRBJ2-1; D possibly corresponds to TRBD1 (5 bases). The CDR3 covers 18 residues. In germline, CDR1 is SGHDN, CDR2 FVKESK. V dropped 4 bases and J dropped 2 bases, with 21 bases sitting between them. CDR3 nucleotides: TGTGCCAGCAGCCTTCGTAGGGGTATAGGGAAGACCTACAATGAGCAGTTCTTC. This sequence encodes CASSLRRGIGKTYNEQFF. Supplemented by reference TRBV14 and TRBJ2-1, the full variable domain reads EAGVTQFPSHSVIEKGQTVTLRCDPISGHDNLYWYRRVMGKEIKFLLHFVKESKQDESGMPNNRFLAERTGGTYSTLKVQPAELEDSGVYFCASSLRRGIGKTYNEQFFGPGTRLTVL.

The chain employs TRBV5-1 and TRBJ2-7; 10 bases are shared with TRBD2. The CDR3 extends over 14 amino acids. The trim removed 4 bases at V and 4 bases at J, leaving 5 bases unmatched. The germline V gene encodes CDR1 SGHRS and CDR2 YFSETQ. For the CDR3, the DNA is TGCGCCAGCAGCCCGGTAGCGGGGGGTTACGAGCAGTACTTC. Protein sequence: CASSPVAGGYEQYF.

This chain uses TRBV25-1 with TRBJ2-5, with TRBD2 as a possible D gene (5 bases). V lost 4 bases and J lost 5, with 14 bases in between. The germline gives CDR1 MGHDK, CDR2 SYGVNS. This CDR3 is 14 amino acids long. DNA for the CDR3: TGTGCCAGCAGTGGACCGACTTGGGAGGAGACCCAGTACTTC. Its translation is CASSGPTWEETQYF.

The chain combines TRBV11-2 with TRBJ2-7, with 7 bases fitting TRBD1. The CDR3 has 15 amino acids. Germline CDR1 is SGHAT and CDR2 is FQNNGV. The junction had 12 bases not matched to a gene; V was cut back by 8 bases and J by 2 bases. Here the CDR3 reads CASHDPRDRTYEQYF. CDR3 DNA: TGTGCCAGCCATGATCCCCGGGACAGAACCTACGAGCAGTACTTC.

V is TRBV13 and J is TRBJ1-6, with 7 nucleotides matching TRBD1. Germline V CDR1 and CDR2: PRHDT, FYEKMQ (reference sequence). The CDR3 is made up of 15 amino acids. V was pared by 6 bases and J by 7 bases, with 9 bases of the junction left unmatched. CDR3 DNA: TGTGCCAGCAGATACCTTACAGGGGACAATTCACCCCTCCACTTT. Protein: CASRYLTGDNSPLHF.

The V call is TRBV14, the J call TRBJ1-3, with 7 bases aligning to TRBD1. CDR1 SGHDN and CDR2 FVKESK come from the germline V gene. V lost 0 bases, J lost 3 bases, and 14 bases stayed unmatched. The CDR3 is 19 residues long. The CDR3 here is CASSQESGGQPLNGNTIYF. The CDR3 nucleotides read TGTGCCAGCAGCCAAGAATCAGGGGGACAGCCTTTAAATGGAAACACCATATATTTT.

The rearrangement uses TRBV10-1 and TRBJ2-3; TRBD2 matches 13 bases. The J segment lost 1 base and the V segment lost 9 bases, leaving 1 base of the junction unmatched. Germline V CDR1 and CDR2: WNHNN, SYGVQD (reference sequence). CDR3 length: 14 amino acids. The CDR3 protein is CASGTSGGTDTQYF. CDR3 bases: TGCGCCAGTGGGACTAGCGGGGGCACAGATACGCAGTATTTT.

V is TRBV5-8 and J is TRBJ2-3; 7 bases align to TRBD1. The germline gives CDR1 SGHTS, CDR2 YDEGEE. V was clipped by 0 bases and J by 2 bases; unmatched bases: 6. The CDR3 has 16 residues. The chain's CDR3 is CASSLVRGHVTDTQYF. The DNA of the CDR3 is TGTGCCAGCAGCTTGGTTAGGGGGCATGTCACAGATACGCAGTATTTT.

This chain uses TRBV11-3 with TRBJ2-7; 8 positions match TRBD1. The CDR3 spans 16 residues. Trimming took 3 bases from V and 0 from J; bases not matched to a gene: 7. Germline V gene data show CDR1 as SGHNT and CDR2 as YENEEA. The CDR3 region has the DNA TGTGCCAGCAGCTTGGAAAGGACAGGGAGCTCCTACGAGCAGTACTTC. Translated: CASSLERTGSSYEQYF.

CDR3 coding DNA: TGTGCCAGTAGTATTTTCGGGACACTGAGCACAGATACGCAGTATTTT. Protein: CASSIFGTLSTDTQYF. The chain employs TRBV19 and TRBJ2-3; D may be TRBD1 (6 bases). This CDR3 has 16 residues. V gave up 3 bases and J gave up 0 bases, with 13 bases separating them. The germline V gene has CDR1 LNHDA and CDR2 SQIVND (reference sequence). Drawing the rest from reference TRBV19 and TRBJ2-3, the complete variable domain is DGGITQSPKYLFRKEGQNVTLSCEQNLNHDAMYWYRQDPGQGLRLIYYSQIVNDFQKGDIAEGYSVSREKKESFPLTVTSAQKNPTAFYLCASSIFGTLSTDTQYFGPGTRLTVL.

The J gene is TRBJ2-7, the V gene TRBV28, with D possibly TRBD2 on 5 matching bases. Germline V gives CDR1 MDHEN, CDR2 SYDVKM. The CDR3 loop spans 16 amino acids. V was trimmed by 4 bases and J by 2 bases, leaving 18 bases between them. CDR3 DNA sequence: TGTGCCAGCAGTTCGCCGGGAACTCGACTGGCCTACGAGCAGTACTTC. Amino acids: CASSSPGTRLAYEQYF.

The genes are TRBV6-1 and TRBJ2-7; D is uncertain. Trimming cost V 0 bases and J 3 bases, with 12 bases left between them. This CDR3 is built from 15 residues. Looked up from germline, CDR1 is MNHNS and CDR2 is SASEGT. In DNA form, the CDR3 reads TGTGCCAGCAGTGAAGCGGAACAGCCCTACTACGAGCAGTACTTC. This translates into CASSEAEQPYYEQYF.